The 10 T cell receptor beta chains in this list originate from one sample, sequenced in a study of T-cell reconstitution after alpha-beta-depleted transplantation in children. During its preparation, the TCRbeta library received unique molecular identifiers. TCRdb recomputed calls from the PCR reads with MiXCR, one row per CDR3 protein. The sample consists of about 500,000 distinct CDR3 sequences, about 31% of them appearing once. The specimen was PBMCs from the stem cell graft donor, collected from the stem cell graft. Every receptor here comes from a human donor who donated a stem cell graft to a child with aplastic anemia.

This clonotype was counted between two and nine times. The chain couples TRBV5-6 to TRBJ2-1; 8 bases map to TRBD1. The CDR3 has 17 amino acids. V gave up 3 bases and J gave up 3 bases; unmatched junction bases: 11. Germline CDR1 is SGHDT and CDR2 is YYEEEE. The CDR3 sequence is CASSSQRWTGLYNEQFF. The CDR3 region has the DNA TGTGCCAGCAGCTCACAAAGGTGGACAGGGCTCTACAATGAGCAGTTCTTC.

The chain recombines TRBV6-2 or TRBV6-3 with TRBJ2-7; D ambiguous. Trimming took off 5 bases at V and 1 base at J, with 9 bases between the two ends. The V gene's germline CDR1 is MNHEY and CDR2 SVGEGT. This CDR3 spans 13 amino acids. CDR3 amino acids: CASSATASYEQYF. CDR3 bases: TGTGCCAGCAGTGCGACTGCGTCCTACGAGCAGTACTTC.

The chain uses TRBV7-8 and TRBJ1-2, with D hard to call. The germline V gene has CDR1 SGHVS and CDR2 FQNEAQ. The CDR3 length is 12 residues. The V end lost 1 base, the J end lost 8 bases, and 8 bases lay between the germline ends. CDR3 loop: CASSLDSGGYTF. The CDR3 DNA sequence: TGTGCCAGCAGCTTAGATAGCGGGGGCTACACCTTC.

J is TRBJ2-1 and V is TRBV11-2; 8 bases align to TRBD2. The length of the CDR3 is 14 residues. V dropped 5 bases and J dropped 16; count of bases not matched to a gene: 16. Germline V lookup: CDR1 SGHAT, CDR2 FQNNGV. For the CDR3, the DNA is TGTGCCAGCAGCCTAAGGGAGCGGGAGCCCGATGAATTCTTC. The encoded protein is CASSLREREPDEFF.

The rearrangement joins TRBV30 to TRBJ2-6; D unclear. Trimming took 2 bases from V and 0 from J, leaving 11 bases between them. Germline V lookup: CDR1 GTSNPN, CDR2 SVGIG (reference sequence). The CDR3 loop spans 16 amino acids. The CDR3: CAWSFGLYSGANVLTF. The CDR3 DNA is TGTGCCTGGAGTTTTGGGTTGTACTCTGGGGCCAACGTCCTGACTTTC.

The chain has TRBV29-1 and TRBJ1-2; D is perhaps TRBD1 (5 bases). This CDR3 has 14 amino acids. From germline, CDR1 is SQVTM and CDR2 ANQGSEA. V lost 4 bases, J lost 2 bases, and 14 bases lay in between. CDR3 bases: TGCAGCGTTGGTGGGAGGGGTACCAACTATGGCTACACCTTC. Encoded protein: CSVGGRGTNYGYTF.

Only a few counts were recorded for this clonotype. CDR3 in DNA: TGTGCCAGCCCTACGCCACTAGCGGGGCACTACGAGCAGTACGTC. Translation: CASPTPLAGHYEQYV. This chain links TRBV2 with TRBJ2-7, with 10 nucleotides matching TRBD2. This CDR3 contains 15 residues. From germline, CDR1 is SNHLY and CDR2 FYNNEI. Losses at the gene ends were 8 bases for V and 3 bases for J; bases not matched to a gene: 10.

Here the CDR3 reads CASSRQVMNTEAFF. CDR3 DNA: TGTGCCAGCAGCCGACAGGTCATGAACACTGAAGCTTTCTTT. This chain joins TRBV7-2 and TRBJ1-1; maybe TRBD1 (6 bases). The CDR3 is made up of 14 amino acids. The V gene's germline CDR1 is SGHTA and CDR2 FQGNSA. Trimming stripped 5 bases from V and 0 bases from J, with 10 bases between.

This clonotype has a handful of counts. The chain employs TRBV5-1 and TRBJ1-1; D is undetermined. There are 14 residues in the CDR3. V was clipped by 5 bases and J by 0 bases, with 11 bases between them. Germline V gene sequence: CDR1 SGHRS, CDR2 YFSETQ. The CDR3 coding sequence is TGCGCCAGCAGGCCCACACAGCTGAACACTGAAGCTTTCTTT. It translates to CASRPTQLNTEAFF.

This clonotype was seen more than once but under ten times. The J gene is TRBJ2-7, the V gene TRBV20-1; D may match TRBD1 or TRBD2 (5 bases each). From germline, CDR1 is DFQATT and CDR2 SNEGSKA (reference sequence). V lost 7 bases to trimming and J lost 5 bases, with 24 bases between them. CDR3 length: 15 residues. The CDR3 here is CSVFQPPGTEDEQYF. The CDR3, as DNA: TGCAGTGTTTTCCAGCCTCCCGGGACGGAGGACGAGCAGTACTTC.